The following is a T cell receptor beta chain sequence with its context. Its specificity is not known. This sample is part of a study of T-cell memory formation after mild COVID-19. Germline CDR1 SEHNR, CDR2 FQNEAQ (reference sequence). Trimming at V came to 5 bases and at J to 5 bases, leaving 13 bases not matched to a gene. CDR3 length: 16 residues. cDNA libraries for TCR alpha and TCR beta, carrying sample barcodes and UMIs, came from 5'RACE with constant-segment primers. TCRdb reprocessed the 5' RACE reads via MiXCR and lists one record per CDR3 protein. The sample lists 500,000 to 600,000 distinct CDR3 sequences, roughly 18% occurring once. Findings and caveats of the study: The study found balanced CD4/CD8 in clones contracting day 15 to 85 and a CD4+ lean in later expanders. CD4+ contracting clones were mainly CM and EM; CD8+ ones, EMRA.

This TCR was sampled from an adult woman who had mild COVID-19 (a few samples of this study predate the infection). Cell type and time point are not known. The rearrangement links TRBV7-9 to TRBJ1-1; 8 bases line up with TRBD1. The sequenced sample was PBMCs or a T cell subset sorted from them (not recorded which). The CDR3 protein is CASSMKRTGLITEAFF. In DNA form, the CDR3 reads TGTGCCAGCAGCATGAAACGGACAGGGTTGATTACTGAAGCTTTCTTT.